A selection of T cell receptor beta chains follows, all from one sample in a study of blood T cells in healthy people across ages. MiXCR was run by TCRdb on the 5' RACE reads, yielding one entry per CDR3 protein. The repertoire holds 720,000 or so distinct CDR3 sequences, with roughly 43% as singletons. Sequencing was carried out using blood. All receptors derive from a man older than 75 in good health. CDR3s include the opening cysteine and the closing phenylalanine or tryptophan. The D gene is left open where the match is weak. Where a row states a size, it is once, few, many or the class of an expanded clone; other rows omit it.

TRBV30	-	-	TRBJ1-5	TGTGCCTGGAGGCTGCGGGGGGCCGGGCCCCAGCATTTT	CAWRLRGAGPQHF
TRBV30	-	few	TRBJ2-7	TGTGCCTGGAGTACCCACTCGAGAGGGGTCGAGCAGTACTTC	CAWSTHSRGVEQYF
TRBV5-4	TRBD1	-	TRBJ2-7	TGTGCCAGCAGCAGGACAGGGGGCATCGAGCAGTACTTC	CASSRTGGIEQYF
TRBV2	-	-	TRBJ1-2	TGTGCCAGCAGTTACAACAGGGTCGGGGGCTATGGCTACACCTTC	CASSYNRVGGYGYTF
TRBV6-2/TRBV6-3	TRBD1	few	TRBJ2-4	TGTGCCAGCAAACAGGGGGCAAACATTCAGTACTTC	CASKQGANIQYF
TRBV3-1	TRBD1	-	TRBJ1-6	TGTGCCAGCAGCCGGACGGTACAGGGGGCCGGATCACCCCTCCACTTT	CASSRTVQGAGSPLHF
TRBV7-2	-	-	TRBJ1-6	TGTGCCAGCAGGTTTCCGCAGGGCCCAGGTTCACCCCTCCACTTT	CASRFPQGPGSPLHF
TRBV4-3	-	-	TRBJ2-5	TGCGCCAGCAGTATAGGTCGCCAGTTGGACAATGAGCAGTACTTC	CASSIGRQLDNEQYF
TRBV7-8	-	-	TRBJ2-7	TGTGCCAGCAGCTTGGAAATTGGGGTGTACGAGCAGTACTTC	CASSLEIGVYEQYF
TRBV7-2	-	few	TRBJ1-6	TGTGCCAGCAGTATTCAATTTAATTCACCCCTCCACTTT	CASSIQFNSPLHF
TRBV12-3/TRBV12-4	TRBD2	few	TRBJ2-2	TGTGCCAGCAGTTCCTCTAGCGGGGGTCTTCATAACACCGGGGAGCTGTTTTTT	CASSSSSGGLHNTGELFF
TRBV4-1	-	few	TRBJ1-4	TGCGCCAGCAGCCAAGATAGGGAAGCTTCAACTAATGAAAAACTGTTTTTT	CASSQDREASTNEKLFF
TRBV18	-	few	TRBJ2-3	TGTGCCAGCTCACCATTCGCGGGAAATACGCAGTATTTT	CASSPFAGNTQYF
TRBV6-2/TRBV6-3	-	-	TRBJ2-7	TGTGCCAGCAGTTACAGACTAACCTACAATGAGCAGTACTTC	CASSYRLTYNEQYF
TRBV20-1	TRBD2	few	TRBJ2-5	TGCAGTGCTAGCTCTAGCGGGAGCATCGGGCAAGAGACCCAGTACTTC	CSASSSGSIGQETQYF
TRBV11-1	TRBD2	-	TRBJ2-7	TGTGCCAGCAGCTTAGAGGCGGGAGGGAACGAGCAGTACTTC	CASSLEAGGNEQYF
TRBV5-1	TRBD2	-	TRBJ2-3	TGCGCCAGCAGCCAGACTAGCGGGGAGGGGGATACGCAGTATTTT	CASSQTSGEGDTQYF
TRBV5-1	TRBD1	-	TRBJ1-2	TGCGCCAGCAGCCCCGCAGGGGGCGTTAACTATGGCTACACCTTC	CASSPAGGVNYGYTF
TRBV29-1	TRBD2	few	TRBJ2-5	TGCAGCGTTTCAGCGGGCGCGGGGGATGAGCAGTACTTC	CSVSAGAGDEQYF
TRBV4-2	-	few	TRBJ2-7	TGTGCCAGCAGCCAAGAGGTTACAGGGATCCCCTCCTACGAGCAGTACTTC	CASSQEVTGIPSYEQYF
TRBV12-3/TRBV12-4	TRBD2	-	TRBJ2-3	TGTGCCAGCAGTTTAGTGCGGGGGGGCCCCTCAGATACGCAGTATTTT	CASSLVRGGPSDTQYF
TRBV15	TRBD2	few	TRBJ2-5	TGTGCCACCAGCTCGAGCGGGAGTTCGGGTGGTGAGACCCAGTACTTC	CATSSSGSSGGETQYF
TRBV10-2	TRBD2	-	TRBJ2-1	TGCGCCAGCAGTGACCCTTACCGAGCGGGGGGGCCTAATGAGCAGTTCTTC	CASSDPYRAGGPNEQFF